Following are 9 T cell receptor beta chains from one sample sequenced in a study of blood T cell repertoires in COVID-19. Profiled with immunoSEQ multiplex PCR; TCRdb holds only in-frame clones, not every one. The data contain tens of thousands of clones, under 95% of them seen just once; the ten biggest clones take up 8% to 10%. Material for sequencing was peripheral blood. These receptors were taken from a human donor in a cohort sampled during active COVID-19.

The chain combines TRBV5-5 with TRBJ2-7; maybe TRBD1 (6 bases). CDR3 length equals 13 residues. Trimming took 0 bases from V and 6 from J, leaving 10 bases between them. Germline-derived CDR1 and CDR2 are SGHKS and YYEKEE (reference sequence). The DNA for the CDR3 is TGTGCCAGCAGCTTGGCAGGGGTGGGCGAGCAGTACTTC. Protein product: CASSLAGVGEQYF.

The chain uses TRBV5-1 and TRBJ2-7; 7 nucleotides align to TRBD2. With 6 bases clipped from V and 2 bases from J, the junction kept 5 bases outside the gene matches. This CDR3 spans 13 amino acids. In germline, CDR1 is SGHRS, CDR2 YFSETQ. The CDR3: CASTGLSTYEQYF. The CDR3 DNA is TGCGCCAGCACGGGACTATCCACCTACGAGCAGTACTTC.

The V call is TRBV10-2, the J call TRBJ2-3; D not resolved. The V gene's germline CDR1 is WSHSY and CDR2 SAAADI. The germline V and J ends were trimmed by 2 bases and 6 bases, with 12 bases remaining between them. This CDR3 spans 14 amino acids. CDR3: CASSEASLGDTQYF. CDR3 DNA: TGCGCCAGCAGTGAGGCATCTCTCGGTGATACGCAGTATTTT.

The rearrangement uses TRBV3-1 (or the pseudogene TRBV3-2) and TRBJ2-3, with TRBD2 matching 7 bases. The V and J ends lost 2 bases and 0 bases, in that order; junction bases with no gene match: 8. The CDR3 spans 17 residues. CDR1 LGHDT and CDR2 YNNKEL come from the germline V gene (reference sequence). In nucleotides, the CDR3 is TGTGCCAGCAGCCAATCCCGGGGGGTGGAGAGCACAGATACGCAGTATTTT. Its translation is CASSQSRGVESTDTQYF.

J is TRBJ1-1 and V is TRBV28; D ambiguous. Trimming removed 6 bases from V and 3 bases from J, with 11 bases in between. The CDR3 totals 13 residues. The germline gives CDR1 MDHEN, CDR2 SYDVKM. CDR3 DNA: TGTGCCAGCAGCCTTCGAGACTACACTGAAGCTTTCTTT. Translated: CASSLRDYTEAFF.

CDR3 loop: CASSQPGQGAYEQYF. The DNA for the CDR3 is TGCGCCAGCAGCCAGCCGGGACAGGGAGCCTACGAGCAGTACTTC. The V call is TRBV4-1, the J call TRBJ2-7, with TRBD1 identical over 9 bases. Unmatched junction bases numbered 5, after V lost 3 bases and J lost 2 bases. The CDR3 extends over 15 amino acids. CDR1 is MGHRA and CDR2 is YSYEKL in the germline V gene.

This clone has a single count. The gene calls are TRBV12-5 and TRBJ1-1; no definite D call. This CDR3 region has 12 residues. V was trimmed by 4 bases and J by 1 base, leaving 4 bases between them. The germline gives CDR1 LGHNT, CDR2 FRNRAP. CDR3 bases: TGTGCTAGTGGTTCGAGGAACACTGAAGCTTTCTTT. Translation gives CASGSRNTEAFF.

V and J are TRBV27 and TRBJ1-1; no clear D. The CDR3 runs to 16 residues. Germline V gene sequence: CDR1 MNHEY, CDR2 SMNVEV (reference sequence). The germline V and J ends were trimmed by 6 bases and 0 bases, with 17 bases remaining between them. CDR3 loop: CASSKNFVPMNTEAFF. For the CDR3, the DNA is TGTGCCAGCAGCAAAAATTTTGTTCCCATGAACACTGAAGCTTTCTTT.

The V call is TRBV6-1, the J call TRBJ1-2; D possibly corresponds to TRBD1 (6 bases). This CDR3 has 15 amino acids. Trimming removed 0 bases from V and 5 bases from J, with 13 bases in between. From germline, CDR1 is MNHNS and CDR2 SASEGT. The CDR3 here is CASSEAGGLGYGYTF. CDR3 sequence (DNA): TGTGCCAGCAGTGAAGCTGGGGGCTTAGGATATGGCTACACCTTC.